The 25 T cell receptor beta chains below were found in one sample sequenced in a study of cytomegalovirus exposure and HLA in healthy donors. Amplification used 60 Vbeta primers and 13 Jbeta primers. Sequencing was performed with immunoSEQ multiplex PCR; in TCRdb, only in-frame clones are kept and a portion is missing. The sample includes some 110,000 clones. Sequencing was carried out using PBMCs. The receptors were gathered from a man aged 25 to 45 in good health and CMV-seronegative.

This chain uses TRBV28 with TRBJ2-7, with 11 bases fitting TRBD1. CDR3 length equals 14 residues. The ends lost 1 base at V and 6 bases at J; junction bases unmatched: 2. Germline CDR1 reads MDHEN; CDR2 reads SYDVKM. CDR3 loop: CASSLSGQGGEQYF. As DNA, the CDR3 is TGTGCCAGCAGTTTATCGGGACAGGGGGGCGAGCAGTACTTC. Based on the CDR3 plus reference TRBV28 and TRBJ2-7, the full variable domain is DVKVTQSSRYLVKRTGEKVFLECVQDMDHENMFWYRQDPGLGLRLIYFSYDVKMKEKGDIPEGYSVSREKKERFSLILESASTNQTSMYLCASSLSGQGGEQYFGPGTRLTVT.

The chain is built from TRBV19 and TRBJ1-5, with TRBD1 matching over 7 bases. The CDR3 totals 16 residues. Germline V CDR1 and CDR2: LNHDA, SQIVND (reference sequence). J lost 3 bases, V lost 3 bases, and 8 bases had no gene match. CDR3: CASSIQQGIYNQPQHF. DNA of the CDR3: TGTGCCAGTAGTATTCAACAGGGGATCTACAATCAGCCCCAGCATTTT.

The rearrangement joins TRBV29-1 to TRBJ2-7; D remains unclear. Germline-derived CDR1 and CDR2 are SQVTM and ANQGSEA. The length of the CDR3 is 12 residues. The V end was cut by 4 bases, the J end by 3 bases, with 10 bases between. The CDR3 loop is CSVVVSFYEQYF. The CDR3 coding sequence is TGCAGCGTTGTCGTATCCTTCTACGAGCAGTACTTC.

The chain carries TRBV28 and TRBJ2-7; weak D call: TRBD2 (6 bases). V lost 2 bases and J 4 bases, leaving 27 bases between the germline ends. Germline CDR1 is MDHEN and CDR2 is SYDVKM. The CDR3 length is 19 residues. Written as DNA, the CDR3 is TGTGCCAGCAGTTTACTTGTCGCTCGACTTTCAGGGAGGCCGTACGAGCAGTACTTC. It is translated as CASSLLVARLSGRPYEQYF. The whole variable domain, remainder taken from reference TRBV28 and TRBJ2-7, is DVKVTQSSRYLVKRTGEKVFLECVQDMDHENMFWYRQDPGLGLRLIYFSYDVKMKEKGDIPEGYSVSREKKERFSLILESASTNQTSMYLCASSLLVARLSGRPYEQYFGPGTRLTVT.

The rearrangement uses TRBV7-6 and TRBJ2-3; the match to TRBD2 covers 14 bases. Germline CDR1 SGHVS, CDR2 FNYEAQ. J was trimmed by 3 bases and V by 3 bases; bases with no gene match: 8. The CDR3 totals 18 residues. As DNA, the CDR3 is TGTGCCAGCAGCTTGGGACTAGCGGGGGCTTCGGTAACAGATACGCAGTATTTT. Translating gives CASSLGLAGASVTDTQYF.

The gene calls are TRBV19 and TRBJ2-7; no reliable D call. This CDR3 spans 14 amino acids. V gave up 6 bases and J gave up 3 bases, with 15 bases separating them. Germline lookup yields CDR1 LNHDA and CDR2 SQIVND (reference sequence). The CDR3 here is CASSPSESIYEQYF. CDR3 bases: TGTGCCAGTAGCCCCTCGGAGTCGATCTACGAGCAGTACTTC.

This rearrangement joins TRBV28 to TRBJ1-1; 9 nucleotides line up with TRBD1. This CDR3 has 15 residues. Unmatched junction bases numbered 5, after V lost 4 bases and J lost 2 bases. CDR1 is MDHEN and CDR2 is SYDVKM in the germline V gene. The CDR3 DNA follows: TGTGCCAGCAGTTCTCCACAGGGGGCCAACACTGAAGCTTTCTTT. Translated: CASSSPQGANTEAFF. Complete variable domain (other parts from reference TRBV28 and TRBJ1-1): DVKVTQSSRYLVKRTGEKVFLECVQDMDHENMFWYRQDPGLGLRLIYFSYDVKMKEKGDIPEGYSVSREKKERFSLILESASTNQTSMYLCASSSPQGANTEAFFGQGTRLTVV.

The CDR3 nucleotides are TGTGCCTGGAGTGCTATTTGGGGGCCCGGAGAAAAACTGTTTTTT. The encoded protein is CAWSAIWGPGEKLFF. This chain links TRBV30 with TRBJ1-4; maybe TRBD1 (6 bases). Germline assignment: CDR1 GTSNPN and CDR2 SVGIG (reference sequence). V shed 1 base and J shed 8 bases, with 17 bases lying between them. CDR3 length equals 15 residues.

The rearrangement uses TRBV7-2 and TRBJ2-2; weak D call: TRBD2 (5 bases). In germline, CDR1 is SGHTA, CDR2 FQGNSA. V was shortened by 3 bases and J by 5 bases, with 16 bases between the two germline ends. This CDR3 spans 16 amino acids. The CDR3 loop reads CASSFGTTRRTGELFF. As DNA, the CDR3 is TGTGCCAGCAGCTTTGGAACGACCAGGAGGACCGGGGAGCTGTTTTTT.

Points on this clone: Additional DNA sequences in this sample encode the identical CDR3. The chain has TRBV7-9 and TRBJ1-1, with D perhaps matching TRBD1 (5 bases). This CDR3 has 15 residues. Deletions cut 1 base from V and 1 base from J, with 10 bases between. The germline CDR1 and CDR2 sequences are SEHNR and FQNEAQ (reference sequence). This CDR3 is CASSLGGDPNTEAFF. The CDR3 region has the DNA TGTGCCAGCAGCTTAGGGGGGGATCCGAACACTGAAGCTTTCTTT.

V usage is TRBV2 and J usage is TRBJ1-2; the D is unclear. V was pared by 8 bases and J by 0 bases, with 7 bases between. The CDR3 is 12 amino acids. Germline assignment: CDR1 SNHLY and CDR2 FYNNEI. CDR3 residues: CASLRSNYGYTF. The CDR3, as DNA: TGTGCCAGCCTTCGGTCTAACTATGGCTACACCTTC. Drawing the rest from reference TRBV2 and TRBJ1-2, the complete variable domain is EPEVTQTPSHQVTQMGQEVILRCVPISNHLYFYWYRQILGQKVEFLVSFYNNEISEKSEIFDDQFSVERPDGSNFTLKIRSTKLEDSAMYFCASLRSNYGYTFGSGTRLTVV.

The chain employs TRBV5-1 and TRBJ1-1, with 8 nucleotides matching TRBD1. CDR3 length equals 15 residues. V lost 4 bases, J lost 5 bases, and 10 bases stayed unmatched. Per germline, CDR1 SGHRS and CDR2 YFSETQ. The CDR3 protein is CASSQQGAWGTEAFF. In nucleotides, the CDR3 is TGCGCCAGCAGCCAGCAGGGGGCCTGGGGAACTGAAGCTTTCTTT. Supplemented by reference TRBV5-1 and TRBJ1-1, the full variable domain reads KAGVTQTPRYLIKTRGQQVTLSCSPISGHRSVSWYQQTPGQGLQFLFEYFSETQRNKGNFPGRFSGRQFSNSRSEMNVSTLELGDSALYLCASSQQGAWGTEAFFGQGTRLTVV.

The rearrangement joins TRBV30 to TRBJ2-7, with 7 positions matching TRBD1. Trimming removed 0 bases from V and 1 base from J; junction bases left unmatched: 3. This CDR3 contains 14 residues. The V gene's germline CDR1 is GTSNPN and CDR2 SVGIG (reference sequence). CDR3 nucleotides: TGTGCCTGGAGTGTAGGGGGACAGTCCTACGAGCAGTACTTC. Its protein product is CAWSVGGQSYEQYF.

J is TRBJ2-3 and V is TRBV5-1; 11 positions match TRBD1. The V and J ends lost 0 bases and 3 bases, in that order; junction bases with no gene match: 3. Germline V gene sequence: CDR1 SGHRS, CDR2 YFSETQ. The CDR3 covers 16 residues. CDR3 protein: CASSLGGTGGTDTQYF. CDR3 DNA: TGCGCCAGCAGCTTGGGTGGGACAGGGGGAACAGATACGCAGTATTTT.

The chain recombines TRBV19 with TRBJ2-1; 10 nucleotides align to TRBD2. J gave up 4 bases and V 4 bases, and 4 bases lay outside the gene matches. The CDR3 runs 15 residues. The germline CDR1 and CDR2 sequences are LNHDA and SQIVND (reference sequence). CDR3 DNA sequence: TGTGCCAGTAGTACTAGCGGGGGCCCTTACAATGAGCAGTTCTTC. Its protein product is CASSTSGGPYNEQFF.

The chain couples TRBV5-8 to TRBJ2-7, with 14 bases lining up with TRBD2. Germline assignment: CDR1 SGHTS and CDR2 YDEGEE. V lost 2 bases to trimming and J lost 0 bases; unmatched junction nucleotides: 1. CDR3 size: 16 residues. The CDR3 is CASSFGLAGGSYEQYF. CDR3 sequence (DNA): TGTGCCAGCAGCTTTGGACTAGCGGGGGGCTCCTACGAGCAGTACTTC.

The chain combines TRBV5-6 with TRBJ2-1, with 7 positions matching TRBD2. Germline CDR1 and CDR2: SGHDT and YYEEEE. V trimming: 4 bases; J trimming: 4 bases; junction bases outside the gene matches: 14. The CDR3 runs to 17 residues. The CDR3 here is CASSHPAASGPYNEQFF. In nucleotides, the CDR3 is TGTGCCAGCAGCCACCCGGCCGCTAGCGGACCTTACAATGAGCAGTTCTTC.

The CDR3 nucleotides read TGTGCCAGCAGTTCCCCTCCCGGGACAGGGTATCAGCCCCAGCATTTT. Its translation is CASSSPPGTGYQPQHF. The chain couples TRBV28 to TRBJ1-5; the match to TRBD1 covers 9 bases. Looked up from germline, CDR1 is MDHEN and CDR2 is SYDVKM. The CDR3 is 16 amino acids. The ends lost 4 bases at V and 5 bases at J; junction bases unmatched: 9.

This chain links TRBV5-1 with TRBJ1-1; no clear D. Trimming left V 4 bases short and J 4 bases short, with 11 bases between. The CDR3 has 13 amino acids. Germline values: CDR1 SGHRS, CDR2 YFSETQ. The CDR3 loop is CASSAHRGTEAFF. CDR3 DNA sequence: TGCGCCAGCAGCGCACACCGGGGCACTGAAGCTTTCTTT.

V usage is TRBV4-2 and J usage is TRBJ1-1; a weak D match, TRBD1 (5 bases). The CDR3 has 14 residues. Trimming cost V 4 bases and J 5 bases, with 14 bases left between them. Germline CDR1 is LGHNA and CDR2 is YNFKEQ. DNA of the CDR3: TGTGCCAGCAGCCTCTGGGGGGAGATGACTGAAGCTTTCTTT. Its translation is CASSLWGEMTEAFF.

This sequence joins TRBV4-2 and TRBJ2-3, with 10 bases that match TRBD1. The CDR3 consists of 17 residues. Germline assignment: CDR1 LGHNA and CDR2 YNFKEQ. Losses at the gene ends were 0 bases for V and 3 bases for J; bases not matched to a gene: 6. DNA of the CDR3: TGTGCCAGCAGCCAAGAAGTCGGGACAGGGGAAACAGATACGCAGTATTTT. It codes for CASSQEVGTGETDTQYF.

The chain employs TRBV7-3 and TRBJ2-7; D gene ambiguous. V was pared by 7 bases and J by 0 bases, with 7 bases between. The germline CDR1 and CDR2 sequences are SGHTA and FQGTGA. This CDR3 has 12 amino acids. The chain's CDR3 is CASTFGSYEQYF. The DNA for the CDR3 is TGTGCCAGCACCTTCGGCTCCTACGAGCAGTACTTC.

V is TRBV5-6 and J is TRBJ1-5; D call uncertain. Germline CDR1 SGHDT, CDR2 YYEEEE. CDR3 size: 12 residues. The V end lost 3 bases, the J end lost 8 bases, and 9 bases lay between the germline ends. CDR3 region: CASSSSGKPQHF. The CDR3 coding sequence is TGTGCCAGCAGCTCGTCGGGAAAGCCCCAGCATTTT.

The rearrangement links TRBV2 to TRBJ2-5; D is perhaps TRBD1 (5 bases). The V gene lost 6 bases and the J gene lost 5 bases, with 10 bases spanning the gap. This CDR3 is built from 12 residues. CDR1 is SNHLY and CDR2 is FYNNEI in the germline V gene. This CDR3 reads CASRGDGETQYF. DNA of the CDR3: TGTGCCAGCAGAGGGGATGGGGAGACCCAGTACTTC.

V and J are TRBV7-9 and TRBJ2-1, with 8 nucleotides matching TRBD2. Germline V gives CDR1 SEHNR, CDR2 FQNEAQ (reference sequence). The CDR3 has 14 residues. V shed 6 bases and J 9 bases; nucleotides not matched to a gene: 10. CDR3 bases: TGTGCCAGCAGGATCATCGGGGGGGCGGGTGAGCAGTTCTTC. This gives the protein CASRIIGGAGEQFF.